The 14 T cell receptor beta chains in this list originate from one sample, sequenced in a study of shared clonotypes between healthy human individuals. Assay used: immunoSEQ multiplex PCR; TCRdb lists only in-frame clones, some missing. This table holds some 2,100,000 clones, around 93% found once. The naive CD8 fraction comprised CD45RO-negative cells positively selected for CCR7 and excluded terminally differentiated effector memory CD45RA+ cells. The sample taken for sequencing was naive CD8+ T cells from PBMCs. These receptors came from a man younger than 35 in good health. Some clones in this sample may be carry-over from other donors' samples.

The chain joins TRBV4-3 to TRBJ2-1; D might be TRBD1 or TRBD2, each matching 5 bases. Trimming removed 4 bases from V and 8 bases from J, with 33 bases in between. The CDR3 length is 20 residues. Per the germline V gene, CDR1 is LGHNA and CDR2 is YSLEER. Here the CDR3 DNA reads TGCGCCAGCAGCCGAACCTACGGGGCTAGCCGAGAATTGGGGCACTATGAGCAGTTCTTC. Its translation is CASSRTYGASRELGHYEQFF.

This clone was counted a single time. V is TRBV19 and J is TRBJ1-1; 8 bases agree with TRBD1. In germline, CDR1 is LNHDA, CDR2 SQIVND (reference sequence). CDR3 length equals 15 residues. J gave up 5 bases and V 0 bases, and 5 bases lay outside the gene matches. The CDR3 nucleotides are TGTGCCAGTAGTATAGATCGACAGGGGATAACTGAAGCTTTCTTT. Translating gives CASSIDRQGITEAFF.

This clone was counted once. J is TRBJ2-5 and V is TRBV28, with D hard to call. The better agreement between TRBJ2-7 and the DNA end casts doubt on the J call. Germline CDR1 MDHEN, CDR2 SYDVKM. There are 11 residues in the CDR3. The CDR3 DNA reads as TGTGCCAGCAGTTCCCTCTACGAGCAGTACTTC. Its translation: CASSSLYEQYF.

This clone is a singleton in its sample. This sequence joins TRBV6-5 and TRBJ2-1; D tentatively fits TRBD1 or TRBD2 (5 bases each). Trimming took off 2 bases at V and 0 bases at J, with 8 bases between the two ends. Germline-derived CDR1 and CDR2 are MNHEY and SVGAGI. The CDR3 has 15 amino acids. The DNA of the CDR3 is TGTGCCAGCAGTTACGGGGGTCACTCCTACAATGAGCAGTTCTTC. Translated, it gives CASSYGGHSYNEQFF.

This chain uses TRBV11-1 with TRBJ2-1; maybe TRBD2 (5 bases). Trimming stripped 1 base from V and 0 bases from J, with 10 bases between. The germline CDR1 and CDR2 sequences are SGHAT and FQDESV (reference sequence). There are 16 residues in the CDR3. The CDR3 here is CASSLVYRDSYNEQFF. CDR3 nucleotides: TGTGCCAGCAGCTTAGTGTACCGGGACTCCTACAATGAGCAGTTCTTC.

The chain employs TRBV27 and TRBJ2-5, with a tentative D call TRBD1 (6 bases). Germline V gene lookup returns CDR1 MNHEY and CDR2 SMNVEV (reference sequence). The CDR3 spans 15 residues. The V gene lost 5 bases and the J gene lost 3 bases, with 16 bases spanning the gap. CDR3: CASSPAGVGKETQYF. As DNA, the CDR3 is TGTGCCAGCAGTCCAGCAGGGGTCGGGAAAGAGACCCAGTACTTC.

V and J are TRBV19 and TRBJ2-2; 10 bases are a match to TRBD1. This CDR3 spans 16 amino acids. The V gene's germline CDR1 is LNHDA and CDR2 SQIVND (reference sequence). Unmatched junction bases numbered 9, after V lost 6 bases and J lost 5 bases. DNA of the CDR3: TGTGCCAGTAGAGCTCGGACAGGGGGTTTTACCGGGGAGCTGTTTTTT. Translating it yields CASRARTGGFTGELFF.

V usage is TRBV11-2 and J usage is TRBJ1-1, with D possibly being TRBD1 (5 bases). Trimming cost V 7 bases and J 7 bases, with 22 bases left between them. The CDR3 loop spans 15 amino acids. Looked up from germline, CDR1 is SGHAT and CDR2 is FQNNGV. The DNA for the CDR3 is TGTGCCAGCATCCCCAGTTTGCGGACGCAGGGTGAAGCTTTCTTT. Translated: CASIPSLRTQGEAFF. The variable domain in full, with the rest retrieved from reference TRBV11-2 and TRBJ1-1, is EAGVAQSPRYKIIEKRQSVAFWCNPISGHATLYWYQQILGQGPKLLIQFQNNGVVDDSQLPKDRFSAERLKGVDSTLKIQPAKLEDSAVYLCASIPSLRTQGEAFFGQGTRLTVV.

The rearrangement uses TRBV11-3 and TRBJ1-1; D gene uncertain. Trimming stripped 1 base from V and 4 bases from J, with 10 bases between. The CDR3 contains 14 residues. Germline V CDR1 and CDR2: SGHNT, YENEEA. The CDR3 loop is CASSLAGSPTEAFF. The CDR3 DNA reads TGTGCCAGCAGCTTAGCTGGCAGTCCCACTGAAGCTTTCTTT. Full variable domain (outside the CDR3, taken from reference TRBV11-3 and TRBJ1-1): EAGVVQSPRYKIIEKKQPVAFWCNPISGHNTLYWYLQNLGQGPELLIRYENEEAVDDSQLPKDRFSAERLKGVDSTLKIQPAELGDSAVYLCASSLAGSPTEAFFGQGTRLTVV.

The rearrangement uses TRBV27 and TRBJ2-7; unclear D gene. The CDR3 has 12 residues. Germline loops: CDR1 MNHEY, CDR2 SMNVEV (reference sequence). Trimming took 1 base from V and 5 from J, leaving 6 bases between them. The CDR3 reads CASSLLLDEQYF. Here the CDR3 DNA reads TGTGCCAGCAGTTTATTACTCGACGAGCAGTACTTC.

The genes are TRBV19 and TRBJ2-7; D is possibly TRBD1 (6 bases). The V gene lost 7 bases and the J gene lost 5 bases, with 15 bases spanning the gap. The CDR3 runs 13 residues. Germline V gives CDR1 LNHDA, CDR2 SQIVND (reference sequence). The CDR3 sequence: CASKGTGPNEQYF. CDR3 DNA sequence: TGTGCCAGTAAGGGAACAGGGCCCAACGAGCAGTACTTC.

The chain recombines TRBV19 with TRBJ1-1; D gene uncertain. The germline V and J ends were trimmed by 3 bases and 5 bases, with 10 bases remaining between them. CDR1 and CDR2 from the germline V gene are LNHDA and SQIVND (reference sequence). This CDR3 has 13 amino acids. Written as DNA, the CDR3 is TGTGCCAGTAGTATGGGTATTGTGACTGAAGCTTTCTTT. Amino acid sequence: CASSMGIVTEAFF.

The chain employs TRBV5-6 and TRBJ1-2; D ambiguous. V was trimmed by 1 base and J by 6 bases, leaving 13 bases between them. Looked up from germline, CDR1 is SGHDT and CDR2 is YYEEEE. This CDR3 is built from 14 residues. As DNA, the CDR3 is TGTGCCAGCAGCTTGATTACTGGGAGCGATGGCTACACCTTC. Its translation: CASSLITGSDGYTF.

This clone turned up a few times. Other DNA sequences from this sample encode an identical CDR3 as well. Here the CDR3 reads CASSVGGSTEAFF. The CDR3 DNA sequence: TGTGCCAGCAGCGTAGGCGGCAGCACTGAAGCTTTCTTT. This sequence joins TRBV9 and TRBJ1-1, with no clear D. V was trimmed by 0 bases and J by 4 bases, leaving 7 bases between them. CDR3 length: 13 residues. Per the germline V gene, CDR1 is SGDLS and CDR2 is YYNGEE.